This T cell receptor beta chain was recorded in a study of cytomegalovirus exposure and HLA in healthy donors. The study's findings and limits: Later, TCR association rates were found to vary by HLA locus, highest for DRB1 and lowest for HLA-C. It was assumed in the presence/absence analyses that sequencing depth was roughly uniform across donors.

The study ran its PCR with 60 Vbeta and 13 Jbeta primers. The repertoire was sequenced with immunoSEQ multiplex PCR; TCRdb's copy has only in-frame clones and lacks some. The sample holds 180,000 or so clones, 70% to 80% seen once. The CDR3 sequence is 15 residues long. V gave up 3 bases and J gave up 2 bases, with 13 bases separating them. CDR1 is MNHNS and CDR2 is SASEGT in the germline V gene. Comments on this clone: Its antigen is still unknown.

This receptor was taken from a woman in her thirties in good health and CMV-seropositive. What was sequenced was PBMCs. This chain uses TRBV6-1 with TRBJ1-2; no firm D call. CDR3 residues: CASSEFTISNYGYTF. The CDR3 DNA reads TGTGCCAGCAGTGAGTTTACTATCTCAAACTATGGCTACACCTTC.